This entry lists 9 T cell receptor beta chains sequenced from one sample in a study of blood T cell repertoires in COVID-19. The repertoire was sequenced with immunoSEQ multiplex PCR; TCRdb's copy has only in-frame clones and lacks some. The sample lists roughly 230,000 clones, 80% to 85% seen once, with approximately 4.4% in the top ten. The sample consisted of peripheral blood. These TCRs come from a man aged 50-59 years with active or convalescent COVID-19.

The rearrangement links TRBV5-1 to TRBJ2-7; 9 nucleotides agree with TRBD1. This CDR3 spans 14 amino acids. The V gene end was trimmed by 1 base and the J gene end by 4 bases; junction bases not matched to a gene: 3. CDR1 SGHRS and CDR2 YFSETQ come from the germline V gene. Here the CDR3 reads CASSLSTGGYEQYF. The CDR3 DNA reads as TGCGCCAGCAGCTTGTCGACAGGGGGTTACGAGCAGTACTTC. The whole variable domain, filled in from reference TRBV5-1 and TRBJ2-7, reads KAGVTQTPRYLIKTRGQQVTLSCSPISGHRSVSWYQQTPGQGLQFLFEYFSETQRNKGNFPGRFSGRQFSNSRSEMNVSTLELGDSALYLCASSLSTGGYEQYFGPGTRLTVT.

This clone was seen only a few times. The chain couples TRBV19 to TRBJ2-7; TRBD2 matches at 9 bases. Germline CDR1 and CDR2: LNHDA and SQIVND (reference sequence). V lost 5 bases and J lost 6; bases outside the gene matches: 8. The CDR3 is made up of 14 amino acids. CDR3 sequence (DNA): TGTGCCAGTAGTCCCGGGACTAGCTGGGTCGAGCAGTACTTC. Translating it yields CASSPGTSWVEQYF.

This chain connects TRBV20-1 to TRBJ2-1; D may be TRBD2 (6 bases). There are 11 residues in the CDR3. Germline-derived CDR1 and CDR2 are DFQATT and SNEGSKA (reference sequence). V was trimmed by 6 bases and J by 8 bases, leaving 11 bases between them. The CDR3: CSATTSYEQFF. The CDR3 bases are TGCAGTGCCACTACTAGCTATGAGCAGTTCTTC.

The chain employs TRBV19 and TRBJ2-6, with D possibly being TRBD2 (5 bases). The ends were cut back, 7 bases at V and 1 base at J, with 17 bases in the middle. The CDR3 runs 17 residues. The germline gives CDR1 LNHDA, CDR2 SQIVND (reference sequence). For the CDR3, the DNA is TGTGCCAGTACCGGACTTGGACTGAATTCTGGGGCCAACGTCCTGACTTTC. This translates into CASTGLGLNSGANVLTF. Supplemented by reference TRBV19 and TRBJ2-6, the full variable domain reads DGGITQSPKYLFRKEGQNVTLSCEQNLNHDAMYWYRQDPGQGLRLIYYSQIVNDFQKGDIAEGYSVSREKKESFPLTVTSAQKNPTAFYLCASTGLGLNSGANVLTFGAGSRLTVL.

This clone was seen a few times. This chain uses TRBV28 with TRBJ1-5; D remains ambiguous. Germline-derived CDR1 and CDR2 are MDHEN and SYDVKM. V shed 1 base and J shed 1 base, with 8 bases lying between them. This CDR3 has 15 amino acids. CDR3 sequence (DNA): TGTGCCAGCAGTTTATTTCAGATGAGCAATCAGCCCCAGCATTTT. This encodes CASSLFQMSNQPQHF. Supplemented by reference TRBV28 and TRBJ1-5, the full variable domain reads DVKVTQSSRYLVKRTGEKVFLECVQDMDHENMFWYRQDPGLGLRLIYFSYDVKMKEKGDIPEGYSVSREKKERFSLILESASTNQTSMYLCASSLFQMSNQPQHFGDGTRLSIL.

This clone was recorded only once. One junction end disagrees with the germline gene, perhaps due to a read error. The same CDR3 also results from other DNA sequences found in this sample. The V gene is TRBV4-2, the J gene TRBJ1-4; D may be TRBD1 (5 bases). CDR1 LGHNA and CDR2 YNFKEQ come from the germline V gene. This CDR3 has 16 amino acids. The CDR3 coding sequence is TGTGCTAGCAGCCCCGGGACGGGGGAAAGTAGTGAAAAACTGTTTTTT. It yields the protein CASSPGTGESSEKLFF.

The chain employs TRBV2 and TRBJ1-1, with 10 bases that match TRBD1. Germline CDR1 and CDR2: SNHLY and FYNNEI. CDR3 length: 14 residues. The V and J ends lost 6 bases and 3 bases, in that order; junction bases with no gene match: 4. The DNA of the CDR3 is TGTGCCAGCAGGGACAGGGGGAGGGACACTGAAGCTTTCTTT. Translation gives CASRDRGRDTEAFF.

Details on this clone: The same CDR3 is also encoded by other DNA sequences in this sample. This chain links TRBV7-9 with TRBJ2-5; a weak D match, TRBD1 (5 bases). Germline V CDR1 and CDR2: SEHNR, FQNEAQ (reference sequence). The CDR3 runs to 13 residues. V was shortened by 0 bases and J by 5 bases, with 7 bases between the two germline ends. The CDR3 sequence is CASSLAGVETQYF. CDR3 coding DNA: TGTGCCAGCAGCTTAGCAGGGGTTGAGACCCAGTACTTC. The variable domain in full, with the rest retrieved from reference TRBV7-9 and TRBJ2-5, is DTGVSQNPRHKITKRGQNVTFRCDPISEHNRLYWYRQTLGQGPEFLTYFQNEAQLEKSRLLSDRFSAERPKGSFSTLEIQRTEQGDSAMYLCASSLAGVETQYFGPGTRLLVL.

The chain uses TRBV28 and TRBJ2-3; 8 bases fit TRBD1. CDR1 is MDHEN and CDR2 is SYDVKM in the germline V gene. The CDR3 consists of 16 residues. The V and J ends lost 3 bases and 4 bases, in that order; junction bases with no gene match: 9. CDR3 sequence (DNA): TGTGCCAGCAGTTTTCAAACAGGGGGAAGAGCAGATACGCAGTATTTT. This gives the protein CASSFQTGGRADTQYF.